This TCR beta chain comes out of a study of blood T cells in healthy people across ages. Study conclusions and caveats: Among long-lived donors, naive CD4+ cells were more numerous and diversity higher than in aged donors.

The CDR3 runs 14 residues. The V and J ends lost 7 bases and 3 bases respectively, with 12 bases between them. As for this clonotype: Its antigen is not known.

Sample-barcoded 5' priming and a J-beta primer mix drove a second PCR of about 6 to 12 cycles. Via MiXCR, TCRdb re-called the 5' RACE reads, giving one row per CDR3 protein. This sample has 750,000 to 950,000 distinct CDR3 sequences, with around 24% found just once. The same specimen was also included in a second study, on T cells of mothers and their children.

The rearrangement links TRBV12-3 or TRBV12-4 to TRBJ2-2; possibly TRBD1 for D (6 bases). The sequence derives from a boy between 10 and 17 years old in good health. Sequenced material: blood. In DNA form, the CDR3 reads TGTGCCAGCACCACGACAGGTGACACCGGGGAGCTGTTTTTT. Amino acid sequence: CASTTTGDTGELFF.